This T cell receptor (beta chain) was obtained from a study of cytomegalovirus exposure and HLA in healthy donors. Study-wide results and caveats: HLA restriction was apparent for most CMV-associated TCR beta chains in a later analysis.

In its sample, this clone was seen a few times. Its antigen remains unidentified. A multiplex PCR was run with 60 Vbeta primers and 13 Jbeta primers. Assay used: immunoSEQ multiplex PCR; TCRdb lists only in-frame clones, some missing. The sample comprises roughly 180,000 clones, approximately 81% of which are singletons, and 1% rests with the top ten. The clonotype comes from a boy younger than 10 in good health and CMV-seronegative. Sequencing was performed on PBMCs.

This CDR3 is CASSLVLAQDIRETQYF. The CDR3 DNA is TGTGCCAGCAGCTTAGTACTAGCCCAGGACATAAGAGAGACCCAGTACTTC. The gene calls are TRBV7-8 and TRBJ2-5, with D perhaps TRBD2 (6 bases). Germline CDR1 reads SGHVS; CDR2 reads FQNEAQ. The CDR3 extends over 17 amino acids. V was cut by 1 base and J by 4 bases, with 19 bases left in between. The full variable domain, in which reference TRBV7-8 and TRBJ2-5 provide the parts outside the CDR3, is GAGVSQSPRYKVAKRGQDVALRCDPISGHVSLFWYQQALGQGPEFLTYFQNEAQLDKSGLPSDRFFAERPEGSVSTLKIQRTQQEDSAVYLCASSLVLAQDIRETQYFGPGTRLLVL.